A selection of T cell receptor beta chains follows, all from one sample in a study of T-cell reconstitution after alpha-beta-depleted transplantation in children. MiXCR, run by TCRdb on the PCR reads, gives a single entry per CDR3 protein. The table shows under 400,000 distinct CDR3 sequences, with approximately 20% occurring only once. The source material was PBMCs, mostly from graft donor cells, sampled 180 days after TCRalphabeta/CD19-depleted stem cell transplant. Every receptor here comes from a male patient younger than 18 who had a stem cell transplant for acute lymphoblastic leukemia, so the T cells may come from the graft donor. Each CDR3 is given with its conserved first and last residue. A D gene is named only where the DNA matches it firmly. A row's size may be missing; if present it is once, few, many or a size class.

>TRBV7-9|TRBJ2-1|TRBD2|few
CASRPSGPSGEQFF
TGTGCCAGCAGGCCTAGCGGACCAAGCGGTGAGCAGTTCTTC
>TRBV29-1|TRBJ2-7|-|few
CSVAGPSYEQYF
TGCAGCGTTGCTGGGCCCTCCTACGAGCAGTACTTC
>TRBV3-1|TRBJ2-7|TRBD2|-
CASSQDWLAGVYEQYF
TGTGCCAGCAGCCAAGATTGGCTAGCGGGAGTGTACGAGCAGTACTTC
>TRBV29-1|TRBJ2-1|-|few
CSVEAPDRAGGGNEQFF
TGCAGCGTTGAAGCCCCGGACCGGGCAGGGGGGGGCAATGAGCAGTTCTTC
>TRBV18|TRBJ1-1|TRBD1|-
CASSLVQTGGMRNTEAFF
TGTGCCAGCTCACTCGTCCAGACAGGGGGAATGCGGAACACTGAAGCTTTCTTT
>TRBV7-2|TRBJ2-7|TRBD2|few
CASSHAPAGGSDF
TGTGCCAGCAGCCACGCCCCAGCGGGGGGGAGCGACTTC
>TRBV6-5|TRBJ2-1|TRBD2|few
CASSYGTSGNYEQFF
TGTGCCAGCAGCTACGGGACTAGCGGGAACTATGAGCAGTTCTTC
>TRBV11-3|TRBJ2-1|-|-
CASSFGTRGYNEQFF
TGTGCCAGCAGCTTCGGGACAAGGGGGTACAATGAGCAGTTCTTC
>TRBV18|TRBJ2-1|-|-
CASSRSGPTYNEQFF
TGTGCCAGCTCACGCAGCGGGCCTACCTACAATGAGCAGTTCTTC
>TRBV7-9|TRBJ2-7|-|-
CASGRTASYEQYF
TGTGCCAGCGGCAGGACGGCATCCTACGAGCAGTACTTC
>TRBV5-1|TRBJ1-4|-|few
CASSPAGISHEKLFF
TGCGCCAGCAGCCCTGCGGGCATTTCTCATGAAAAACTGTTTTTT
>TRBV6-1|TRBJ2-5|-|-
CASSEGNEVETQYF
TGTGCCAGCAGTGAGGGCAATGAAGTAGAGACCCAGTACTTC
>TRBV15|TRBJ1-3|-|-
CATSRGGMWTAGNTIYF
TGTGCCACCAGCAGAGGGGGAATGTGGACAGCTGGAAACACCATATATTTT
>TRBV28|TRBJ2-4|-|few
CASSHPWGGKNIQYF
TGTGCCAGCAGCCACCCTTGGGGAGGCAAAAACATTCAGTACTTC
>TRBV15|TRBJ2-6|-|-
CATSSGELSGANVLTF
TGTGCCACCAGCAGTGGGGAGCTCTCTGGGGCCAACGTCCTGACTTTC
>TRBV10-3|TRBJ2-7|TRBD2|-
CAILQTSGKRIGYEQYF
TGTGCCATTCTACAGACTAGCGGGAAACGAATTGGCTACGAGCAGTACTTC
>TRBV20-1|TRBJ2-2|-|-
CSAREGVTGELFF
TGCAGTGCTAGAGAGGGGGTCACCGGGGAGCTGTTTTTT
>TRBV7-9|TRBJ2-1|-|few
CASRIGTPYNEQFF
TGTGCCAGCAGAATCGGGACACCATACAATGAGCAGTTCTTC
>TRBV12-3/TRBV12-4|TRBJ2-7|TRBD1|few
CASSLRGLIEQYF
TGTGCCAGCAGTTTGAGGGGGCTAATCGAGCAGTACTTC
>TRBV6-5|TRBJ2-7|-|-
CASSYGVAGSSYEQYF
TGTGCCAGCAGTTACGGGGTGGCAGGGAGCTCCTACGAGCAGTACTTC
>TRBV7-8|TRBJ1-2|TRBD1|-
CASSPRDRGPYGYTF
TGTGCCAGCAGCCCGAGGGACAGGGGGCCCTATGGCTACACCTTC
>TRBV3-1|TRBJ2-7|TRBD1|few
CASSQGTGAIYEQYF
TGTGCCAGCAGCCAAGGGACAGGGGCCATCTACGAGCAGTACTTC
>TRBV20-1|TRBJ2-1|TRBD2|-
CSAVSGTRVYNEQFF
TGCAGTGCTGTATCCGGGACTAGAGTCTACAATGAGCAGTTCTTC
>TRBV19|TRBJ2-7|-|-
CASRDRGSYEQYF
TGTGCCAGTAGGGACCGAGGATCCTACGAGCAGTACTTC
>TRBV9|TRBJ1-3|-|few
CASSVEAGNTIYF
TGTGCCAGCAGCGTAGAGGCTGGAAACACCATATATTTT
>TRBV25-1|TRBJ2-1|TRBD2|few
CASMAGGTYYNEQFF
TGTGCCAGCATGGCGGGAGGCACCTATTACAATGAGCAGTTCTTC
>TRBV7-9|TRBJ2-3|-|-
CASSLALSDSTDTQYF
TGTGCCAGCAGCTTAGCGCTATCCGACAGCACAGATACGCAGTATTTT
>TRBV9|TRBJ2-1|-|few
CASSASSASYNEQFF
TGTGCCAGCAGCGCCTCTAGCGCGTCCTACAATGAGCAGTTCTTC
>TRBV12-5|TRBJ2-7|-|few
CASGFSYHRGPIYEQYF
TGTGCTAGTGGTTTTTCGTACCATAGGGGCCCTATCTACGAGCAGTACTTC
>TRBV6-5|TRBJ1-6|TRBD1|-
CASSYSARGNSYNSPLHF
TGTGCCAGCAGTTACTCAGCCAGGGGGAACTCCTATAATTCACCCCTCCACTTT
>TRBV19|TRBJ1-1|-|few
CASRPKLLLLSLNTEAFF
TGTGCCAGCCGGCCGAAGCTGCTCCTACTTTCATTGAACACTGAAGCTTTCTTT
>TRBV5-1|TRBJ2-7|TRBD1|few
CASSHDRVGSYEQYF
TGCGCCAGCAGCCACGACAGGGTTGGGTCCTACGAGCAGTACTTC
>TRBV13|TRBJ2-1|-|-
CASSPRGAGYNEQFF
TGTGCCAGCAGCCCTCGAGGAGCGGGCTACAATGAGCAGTTCTTC